These T cell receptor beta chains were read from a single sample in a study of T cell responses to AZD1222 COVID-19 vaccine. Libraries were prepared by immunoSEQ multiplex PCR; TCRdb keeps only in-frame clonotypes and omits some of them. The table records about 120,000 clones, around 90% of them present only once. The sample consisted of peripheral blood, taken 28 days after the second AZD1222 dose. These receptors originate from an adult who received the AZD1222 COVID-19 vaccine. CDR3s include the opening cysteine and the closing phenylalanine or tryptophan. A D gene is named only where the DNA matches it firmly. Clone size is shown for a subset of rows, as once, few, many or a class of expanded clone.

D gene: NA
V gene: TRBV12-3/TRBV12-4
J gene: TRBJ1-5
clone size: NA
CDR3 protein: CASTTLTQPQHF
CDR3 DNA: TGTGCCAGCACTACCCTGACTCAGCCCCAGCATTTT

D gene: NA
V gene: TRBV5-5
J gene: TRBJ2-7
clone size: few
CDR3 protein: CASSLAYGYEQYF
CDR3 DNA: TGTGCCAGCAGCTTGGCCTACGGTTACGAGCAGTACTTC

D gene: NA
V gene: TRBV5-4
J gene: TRBJ1-1
clone size: NA
CDR3 protein: CASSLWGDGRDTEAFF
CDR3 DNA: TGTGCCAGCAGCTTGTGGGGGGACGGCAGAGACACTGAAGCTTTCTTT

D gene: TRBD2
V gene: TRBV19
J gene: TRBJ2-1
clone size: NA
CDR3 protein: CASSISSGGHEQFF
CDR3 DNA: TGTGCCAGTAGTATTTCTAGCGGGGGGCATGAGCAGTTCTTC

D gene: NA
V gene: TRBV15
J gene: TRBJ1-3
clone size: NA
CDR3 protein: CATSGPLSGNTIYF
CDR3 DNA: TGTGCCACCTCTGGGCCCCTCTCTGGAAACACCATATATTTT

D gene: TRBD1
V gene: TRBV28
J gene: TRBJ2-7
clone size: once
CDR3 protein: CATGQGYEQYF
CDR3 DNA: TGTGCCACGGGACAGGGTTACGAGCAGTACTTC

D gene: TRBD1
V gene: TRBV3-1/TRBV3-2
J gene: TRBJ1-6
clone size: NA
CDR3 protein: CASSRDRGRYSPLHF
CDR3 DNA: TGTGCCAGCAGCCGTGACAGGGGGCGATACTCACCCCTCCACTTT

D gene: NA
V gene: TRBV7-8
J gene: TRBJ2-2
clone size: NA
CDR3 protein: CASSPRGPLNTGELFF
CDR3 DNA: TGTGCCAGCAGCCCCCGCGGGCCCCTTAACACCGGGGAGCTGTTTTTT

D gene: NA
V gene: TRBV6-5
J gene: TRBJ1-2
clone size: NA
CDR3 protein: CASSYSDNYGYTF
CDR3 DNA: TGTGCCAGCAGTTACTCCGACAACTATGGCTACACCTTC

D gene: NA
V gene: TRBV9
J gene: TRBJ1-5
clone size: NA
CDR3 protein: CASSVGRGDSNQPQHF
CDR3 DNA: TGTGCCAGCAGCGTAGGGAGGGGAGATAGCAATCAGCCCCAGCATTTT

D gene: NA
V gene: TRBV7-2
J gene: TRBJ2-5
clone size: NA
CDR3 protein: CASSLAGRQETQYF
CDR3 DNA: TGTGCCAGCAGCTTGGCGGGACGCCAAGAGACCCAGTACTTC

D gene: TRBD2
V gene: TRBV6-6
J gene: TRBJ2-7
clone size: NA
CDR3 protein: CASSRRGAGGSYEQYF
CDR3 DNA: TGTGCCAGCAGTCGGCGCGGGGCGGGGGGATCCTACGAGCAGTACTTC

D gene: NA
V gene: TRBV27
J gene: TRBJ1-6
clone size: NA
CDR3 protein: CASSLFAGLEIRSLHF
CDR3 DNA: TGTGCCAGCAGTTTATTTGCGGGCCTCGAAATTCGGTCCCTCCACTTT

D gene: TRBD1
V gene: TRBV27
J gene: TRBJ2-3
clone size: NA
CDR3 protein: CASSVRPDREPPDTQYF
CDR3 DNA: TGTGCCAGCAGCGTGAGGCCGGACAGGGAACCCCCAGATACGCAGTATTTT

D gene: NA
V gene: TRBV5-6
J gene: TRBJ2-2
clone size: NA
CDR3 protein: CASTPEGQAGTGELFF
CDR3 DNA: TGTGCCAGCACCCCCGAAGGGCAGGCGGGCACCGGGGAGCTGTTTTTT

D gene: TRBD1
V gene: TRBV14
J gene: TRBJ1-6
clone size: once
CDR3 protein: CASSPGQGAYSPLHF
CDR3 DNA: TGTGCCAGCAGCCCCGGACAGGGGGCGTATTCACCCCTCCACTTT

D gene: TRBD2
V gene: TRBV3-1/TRBV3-2
J gene: TRBJ2-2
clone size: NA
CDR3 protein: CASSHGLAGNTGELFF
CDR3 DNA: TGTGCCAGCAGCCATGGACTAGCGGGGAACACCGGGGAGCTGTTTTTT

D gene: NA
V gene: TRBV18
J gene: TRBJ1-1
clone size: NA
CDR3 protein: CASSLLNTEAFF
CDR3 DNA: TGTGCCAGCTCCCTTTTGAACACTGAAGCTTTCTTT

D gene: NA
V gene: TRBV4-2
J gene: TRBJ1-3
clone size: NA
CDR3 protein: CASSQETQGGNTIYF
CDR3 DNA: TGTGCCAGCAGCCAAGAGACTCAGGGAGGAAACACCATATATTTT

D gene: NA
V gene: TRBV9
J gene: TRBJ1-2
clone size: NA
CDR3 protein: CASSQDGDGYTF
CDR3 DNA: TGTGCCAGCAGCCAAGATGGTGATGGCTACACCTTC

D gene: NA
V gene: TRBV3-1/TRBV3-2
J gene: TRBJ1-2
clone size: NA
CDR3 protein: CASSQGEGLGYTF
CDR3 DNA: TGTGCCAGCAGCCAAGGTGAGGGGCTTGGCTACACCTTC

D gene: NA
V gene: TRBV4-1
J gene: TRBJ1-1
clone size: NA
CDR3 protein: CASSQDPDRTNTEAFF
CDR3 DNA: TGCGCCAGCAGCCAAGATCCAGACAGAACCAACACTGAAGCTTTCTTT

D gene: NA
V gene: TRBV7-9
J gene: TRBJ2-5
clone size: NA
CDR3 protein: CASSPHGGTQYF
CDR3 DNA: TGTGCCAGCAGCCCCCACGGGGGGACCCAGTACTTC

D gene: NA
V gene: TRBV4-1
J gene: TRBJ1-4
clone size: NA
CDR3 protein: CASSLWRNEKLFF
CDR3 DNA: TGCGCCAGCAGCCTTTGGAGGAATGAAAAACTGTTTTTT

D gene: TRBD2
V gene: TRBV28
J gene: TRBJ2-2
clone size: few
CDR3 protein: CATTAGGGTGELFF
CDR3 DNA: TGTGCCACCACAGCGGGGGGTGGAACCGGGGAGCTGTTTTTT

D gene: NA
V gene: TRBV5-1
J gene: TRBJ2-6
clone size: NA
CDR3 protein: CASSLVLSQTLSGANVLTF
CDR3 DNA: TGCGCCAGCAGCTTGGTATTGTCACAAACACTCTCTGGGGCCAACGTCCTGACTTTC

D gene: NA
V gene: TRBV25-1
J gene: TRBJ2-7
clone size: NA
CDR3 protein: CASSETISSYEQYF
CDR3 DNA: TGTGCCAGCAGCGAAACGATAAGCTCCTACGAGCAGTACTTC

D gene: NA
V gene: TRBV4-3
J gene: TRBJ2-1
clone size: NA
CDR3 protein: CASSQGGSSYNEQFF
CDR3 DNA: TGCGCCAGCAGCCAAGGGGGAAGCTCCTACAATGAGCAGTTCTTC

D gene: NA
V gene: TRBV7-9
J gene: TRBJ1-4
clone size: NA
CDR3 protein: CASSLGPADSEKLFF
CDR3 DNA: TGTGCCAGCAGCTTAGGGCCCGCGGACAGTGAAAAACTGTTTTTT

D gene: NA
V gene: TRBV4-3
J gene: TRBJ2-3
clone size: NA
CDR3 protein: CASSQGSQGLTDTQYF
CDR3 DNA: TGCGCCAGCAGCCAAGGAAGTCAGGGACTCACAGATACGCAGTATTTT

D gene: NA
V gene: TRBV4-1
J gene: TRBJ1-2
clone size: NA
CDR3 protein: CASSQASRQDTHGYTF
CDR3 DNA: TGCGCCAGCAGCCAAGCTTCCCGACAGGACACCCATGGCTACACCTTC

D gene: TRBD1
V gene: TRBV30
J gene: TRBJ1-4
clone size: NA
CDR3 protein: CAWSETGWNEKLFF
CDR3 DNA: TGTGCCTGGAGCGAGACAGGGTGGAATGAAAAACTGTTTTTT

D gene: NA
V gene: TRBV7-9
J gene: TRBJ2-2
clone size: NA
CDR3 protein: CASSSTGGGWGELFF
CDR3 DNA: TGTGCCAGCAGCTCTACCGGAGGGGGCTGGGGGGAGCTGTTTTTT

D gene: NA
V gene: TRBV4-1
J gene: TRBJ2-1
clone size: NA
CDR3 protein: CASSPQGRPHEQFF
CDR3 DNA: TGCGCCAGCAGCCCACAGGGACGACCGCATGAGCAGTTCTTC

D gene: NA
V gene: TRBV6-5
J gene: TRBJ2-2
clone size: once
CDR3 protein: CASSYSNSDRRELFF
CDR3 DNA: TGTGCCAGCAGTTACTCGAATTCAGACAGGAGGGAGCTGTTTTTT

D gene: NA
V gene: TRBV2
J gene: TRBJ2-7
clone size: NA
CDR3 protein: CASSEGRVSEQYF
CDR3 DNA: TGTGCCAGCAGTGAAGGTAGAGTCTCCGAGCAGTACTTC

D gene: NA
V gene: TRBV7-2
J gene: TRBJ1-5
clone size: NA
CDR3 protein: CASSSQRGDQPQHF
CDR3 DNA: TGTGCCAGCAGCTCCCAAAGGGGGGATCAGCCCCAGCATTTT

D gene: NA
V gene: TRBV19
J gene: TRBJ1-2
clone size: NA
CDR3 protein: CASSSLGGNYGYTF
CDR3 DNA: TGTGCCAGTTCGTCCCTCGGGGGAAACTATGGCTACACCTTC

D gene: NA
V gene: TRBV5-6
J gene: TRBJ2-2
clone size: once
CDR3 protein: CASSATTGELFF
CDR3 DNA: TGTGCCAGCAGCGCTACCACCGGGGAGCTGTTTTTT

D gene: TRBD1
V gene: TRBV23-1
J gene: TRBJ1-2
clone size: NA
CDR3 protein: CASSQEGTGVGNYGYTF
CDR3 DNA: TGCGCCAGCAGTCAAGAGGGGACAGGGGTTGGTAACTATGGCTACACCTTC

D gene: TRBD1
V gene: TRBV19
J gene: TRBJ1-4
clone size: NA
CDR3 protein: CASSIYPGTGYEKLFF
CDR3 DNA: TGTGCCAGTAGTATATATCCCGGGACAGGGTATGAAAAACTGTTTTTT

D gene: NA
V gene: TRBV27
J gene: TRBJ1-3
clone size: NA
CDR3 protein: CASTRGDLSGNTIYF
CDR3 DNA: TGTGCCAGCACGAGGGGGGATTTGTCTGGAAACACCATATATTTT

D gene: NA
V gene: TRBV4-1
J gene: TRBJ1-3
clone size: NA
CDR3 protein: CASSQGTVSGNTIYF
CDR3 DNA: TGCGCCAGCAGCCAAGGGACAGTCTCTGGAAACACCATATATTTT

D gene: TRBD1
V gene: TRBV4-1
J gene: TRBJ1-5
clone size: NA
CDR3 protein: CASSLLPGRAQGGQPQHF
CDR3 DNA: TGCGCCAGCAGCCTTTTACCGGGGAGGGCCCAGGGGGGCCAGCCCCAGCATTTT

D gene: TRBD1
V gene: TRBV28
J gene: TRBJ1-3
clone size: NA
CDR3 protein: CASSFPTGAGNTIYF
CDR3 DNA: TGTGCCAGCAGTTTCCCTACAGGGGCTGGAAACACCATATATTTT

D gene: NA
V gene: TRBV19
J gene: TRBJ1-1
clone size: NA
CDR3 protein: CASSIDRGTEAFF
CDR3 DNA: TGTGCCAGTAGTATAGACAGGGGCACTGAAGCTTTCTTT

D gene: NA
V gene: TRBV5-6
J gene: TRBJ1-3
clone size: NA
CDR3 protein: CASSPPWGRSGNTIYF
CDR3 DNA: TGTGCCAGCAGCCCTCCCTGGGGGCGCTCTGGAAACACCATATATTTT

D gene: NA
V gene: TRBV6-5
J gene: TRBJ1-2
clone size: NA
CDR3 protein: CASSYSYSLGYGYTF
CDR3 DNA: TGTGCCAGCAGTTACTCGTACAGCCTTGGCTATGGCTACACCTTC

D gene: TRBD1
V gene: TRBV27
J gene: TRBJ1-2
clone size: NA
CDR3 protein: CASSLGTDYGYTF
CDR3 DNA: TGTGCCAGCAGTTTAGGGACAGACTATGGCTACACCTTC

D gene: NA
V gene: TRBV29-1
J gene: TRBJ2-3
clone size: NA
CDR3 protein: CSVYDGGADTQYF
CDR3 DNA: TGCAGCGTTTACGACGGAGGGGCAGATACGCAGTATTTT

D gene: TRBD1
V gene: TRBV2
J gene: TRBJ2-2
clone size: NA
CDR3 protein: CASSEQGANTGELFF
CDR3 DNA: TGTGCCAGCAGTGAACAGGGGGCGAACACCGGGGAGCTGTTTTTT